This is a list of T cell receptor beta chains from one sample in a study of tumor-infiltrating lymphocytes in localized non-small cell lung cancer. Libraries were prepared by immunoSEQ multiplex PCR; TCRdb keeps only in-frame clonotypes and omits some of them. Of about 10,000 clones in the sample, over 45% were seen once. Material for sequencing was uninvolved lung tissue not adjacent to the tumor. The origin of the receptors is a human donor with non-small cell lung cancer. Both conserved end residues are part of each CDR3. A D gene is named only where the DNA matches it firmly. Size tells how often a clone was seen (once, few, many) or the class of an expanded clone, and some rows leave it out.

D: NA; J: TRBJ1-5; size: medium-sized; V: TRBV28; DNA: TGTGCCAGCAGTTTAACCCGTCAGGGTCCGGTGGCACCCCAGCATTTT; CDR3: CASSLTRQGPVAPQHF
D: NA; J: TRBJ2-3; size: NA; V: TRBV7-3; DNA: TGTGCCAGCAGCTGGGAGTGGTCAGATACGCAGTATTTT; CDR3: CASSWEWSDTQYF
D: TRBD1; J: TRBJ2-7; size: NA; V: TRBV5-1; DNA: TGCGCCAGCAGCTTGGTACAGGGGAAAGACGAGCAGTACTTC; CDR3: CASSLVQGKDEQYF
D: NA; J: TRBJ1-5; size: NA; V: TRBV29-1; DNA: TGCAGCGTTGGTGGGGGGCTGGGTCAGCCCCAGCATTTT; CDR3: CSVGGGLGQPQHF
D: NA; J: TRBJ1-1; size: NA; V: TRBV6-5; DNA: TGTGCCAGCAGTTACTCTATCCAGGGGACCACTGAAGCTTTCTTT; CDR3: CASSYSIQGTTEAFF
D: NA; J: TRBJ1-1; size: few; V: TRBV11-3; DNA: TGTGCCAGCAGCTTAAGCGGGACTACGAACACTGAAGCTTTCTTT; CDR3: CASSLSGTTNTEAFF
D: NA; J: TRBJ2-3; size: NA; V: TRBV4-1; DNA: TGCGCCAGCAGCCCCGAAAGCACAGATACGCAGTATTTT; CDR3: CASSPESTDTQYF
D: TRBD2; J: TRBJ2-5; size: NA; V: TRBV9; DNA: TGTGCCAGCAGCGAAGGAACTAGCGGGGTCCAAGAGACCCAGTACTTC; CDR3: CASSEGTSGVQETQYF
D: NA; J: TRBJ1-5; size: NA; V: TRBV28; DNA: TGTGCCAGCACACTATGGCAGGGCTTCCAGCCCCAGCATTTT; CDR3: CASTLWQGFQPQHF
D: TRBD1; J: TRBJ2-7; size: NA; V: TRBV7-2; DNA: TGTGCCAGCAGCTCTAGGGGACAGGGCTACGAGCAGTACTTC; CDR3: CASSSRGQGYEQYF
D: NA; J: TRBJ2-7; size: NA; V: TRBV4-1; DNA: TGCGCCAGCAGCCAAGATTGGACATCTACCTACGAGCAGTACTTC; CDR3: CASSQDWTSTYEQYF
D: NA; J: TRBJ1-4; size: NA; V: TRBV6-6; DNA: TGTGCCAGCAGTTACGGGACAACTAATGAAAAACTGTTTTTT; CDR3: CASSYGTTNEKLFF
D: TRBD1; J: TRBJ1-6; size: NA; V: TRBV4-1; DNA: TGCGCCAGCAGCCAAATTCTATACAGGGGGTATTCACCCCTCCACTTT; CDR3: CASSQILYRGYSPLHF
D: NA; J: TRBJ1-1; size: NA; V: TRBV9; DNA: TGTGCCAGCAGGTCCTCCAGGGGCAAGAACACTGAAGCTTTCTTT; CDR3: CASRSSRGKNTEAFF
D: NA; J: TRBJ1-1; size: few; V: TRBV7-6; DNA: TGTGCCAGCAGCTTAGCGAGGGCAGGGAACACTGAAGCTTTCTTT; CDR3: CASSLARAGNTEAFF
D: NA; J: TRBJ2-7; size: NA; V: TRBV15; DNA: TGTGCCACCAGCAGGGGACCGGGCACAGACTACGAGCAGTACTTC; CDR3: CATSRGPGTDYEQYF
D: NA; J: TRBJ1-5; size: NA; V: TRBV7-8; DNA: TGTGCCAGCAGCTTAGTTCACTTCAATCAGCCCCAGCATTTT; CDR3: CASSLVHFNQPQHF